This is a list of T cell receptor beta chains from one sample in a study of technical replicates of blood from a handful of donors. Only in-frame clones appear in the TCRdb table, and some are missing; sequencing was by immunoSEQ multiplex PCR. The sample includes about 74,000 clones, 81% of them seen just once. Material: PBMCs. Receptor source: a human donor in good health. Some clones in this sample may be carry-over from other donors' samples. Both conserved end residues are part of each CDR3. Fields, in order: clone size, D gene, V gene, J gene, CDR3 DNA, CDR3 protein. A D gene is named only where the DNA matches it firmly. A clone size is listed for some rows: how often the clone was seen (once, few, many), or a class if it is expanded.

clone size: once; D gene: NA; V gene: TRBV4-2; J gene: TRBJ1-4; CDR3 DNA: TGTGCCAGCAGCCAGGGCGGGGAACGTGAAAAACTGTTTTTT; CDR3 protein: CASSQGGEREKLFF
clone size: NA; D gene: TRBD2; V gene: TRBV4-2; J gene: TRBJ2-7; CDR3 DNA: TGTGCCAGCAGCCAAGACGACCTAGCGGTCGAGCAGTACTTC; CDR3 protein: CASSQDDLAVEQYF
clone size: NA; D gene: NA; V gene: TRBV7-9; J gene: TRBJ1-1; CDR3 DNA: TGTGCCAGCAGACTACAGGTTAACACTGAAGCTTTCTTT; CDR3 protein: CASRLQVNTEAFF
clone size: NA; D gene: TRBD1; V gene: TRBV27; J gene: TRBJ1-2; CDR3 DNA: TGTGCCACCACGCCGCTCGGGACAGCTAACTATGGCTACACCTTC; CDR3 protein: CATTPLGTANYGYTF
clone size: NA; D gene: NA; V gene: TRBV5-6; J gene: TRBJ1-3; CDR3 DNA: TGTGCCAGCAGCCCCGCGGGGCCGAGCTCTGGAAACACCATATATTTT; CDR3 protein: CASSPAGPSSGNTIYF
clone size: once; D gene: TRBD1; V gene: TRBV27; J gene: TRBJ1-1; CDR3 DNA: TGTGCCAGCACGGGACAGGGGAACATGAACACTGAAGCTTTCTTT; CDR3 protein: CASTGQGNMNTEAFF
clone size: NA; D gene: NA; V gene: TRBV6-5; J gene: TRBJ1-2; CDR3 DNA: TGTGCCAGCAGTGGACGGGGATTGGGTAATGGCTACACCTTC; CDR3 protein: CASSGRGLGNGYTF
clone size: NA; D gene: NA; V gene: TRBV7-3; J gene: TRBJ2-6; CDR3 DNA: TGTGCCAGCAGCTTAACCTCAGACTCTGGGGCCAACGTCCTGACTTTC; CDR3 protein: CASSLTSDSGANVLTF
clone size: NA; D gene: NA; V gene: TRBV19; J gene: TRBJ2-2; CDR3 DNA: TGTGCCAGTAGTATAGTGGGGGCCGACGGGGAGCTGTTTTTT; CDR3 protein: CASSIVGADGELFF
clone size: NA; D gene: TRBD2; V gene: TRBV6-5; J gene: TRBJ2-1; CDR3 DNA: TGTGCCAGCGCACTAGCGGGGTACAATGAGCAGTTCTTC; CDR3 protein: CASALAGYNEQFF
clone size: NA; D gene: TRBD1; V gene: TRBV15; J gene: TRBJ1-4; CDR3 DNA: TGTGCCACCAGCAGACTCAGGGGGGCTGGAACTAATGAAAAACTGTTTTTT; CDR3 protein: CATSRLRGAGTNEKLFF
clone size: few; D gene: TRBD1; V gene: TRBV4-3; J gene: TRBJ1-1; CDR3 DNA: TGCGCCAGCAGTGACAGGGTGGGGACTGAAGCTTTCTTT; CDR3 protein: CASSDRVGTEAFF
clone size: NA; D gene: TRBD2; V gene: TRBV5-6; J gene: TRBJ2-3; CDR3 DNA: TGTGCCAGCAGCTTGATAAGCGGGGGGGCCGTAGATACGCAGTATTTT; CDR3 protein: CASSLISGGAVDTQYF
clone size: NA; D gene: NA; V gene: TRBV21-1; J gene: TRBJ2-1; CDR3 DNA: TGTGCCAGCAGCAACCCTCCGGGACAGGCCACGAAATGGACCTTTTACAATGAGCAGTTCTTC; CDR3 protein: CASSNPPGQATKWTFYNEQFF
clone size: NA; D gene: TRBD2; V gene: TRBV25-1; J gene: TRBJ2-1; CDR3 DNA: TGTGCCAGCAGATCGGGAGGGGCTAGCGGAGACAATGAGCAGTTCTTC; CDR3 protein: CASRSGGASGDNEQFF
clone size: NA; D gene: TRBD1; V gene: TRBV30; J gene: TRBJ1-6; CDR3 DNA: TGTGCCTGGCAACAGGGGTATAATTCACCCCTCCACTTT; CDR3 protein: CAWQQGYNSPLHF
clone size: few; D gene: NA; V gene: TRBV1; J gene: TRBJ2-2; CDR3 DNA: TGCACCAGCAGCCCGGTGGACTGGATTGGTTCCGGGGAGCTGTTTTTT; CDR3 protein: CTSSPVDWIGSGELFF
clone size: NA; D gene: NA; V gene: TRBV5-6; J gene: TRBJ2-4; CDR3 DNA: TGTGCCAGCAGCTCCTCTGCTCTAAAAAACATTCAGTACTTC; CDR3 protein: CASSSSALKNIQYF
clone size: NA; D gene: NA; V gene: TRBV5-1; J gene: TRBJ1-2; CDR3 DNA: TGCGCCAGCAGCTCAACGGGGGGAGGACTTAACTATGGCTACACCTTC; CDR3 protein: CASSSTGGGLNYGYTF
clone size: NA; D gene: NA; V gene: TRBV6-6; J gene: TRBJ1-1; CDR3 DNA: TGTGCCAGCAGCCCCGACTCGACCGTTGCTTTCTTT; CDR3 protein: CASSPDSTVAFF
clone size: NA; D gene: NA; V gene: TRBV9; J gene: TRBJ2-2; CDR3 DNA: TGTGCCAGCAGCGTAATGCCGGTTCCCGGGGAGCTGTTTTTT; CDR3 protein: CASSVMPVPGELFF
clone size: once; D gene: NA; V gene: TRBV30; J gene: TRBJ2-7; CDR3 DNA: TGTGCCTGGAAATACAGAAGTATGTACGAGCAGTACTTC; CDR3 protein: CAWKYRSMYEQYF
clone size: once; D gene: TRBD1; V gene: TRBV6-1; J gene: TRBJ1-1; CDR3 DNA: TGTGCCAGCAGTGCGGGACAGGGAAAAACTGAAGCTTTCTTT; CDR3 protein: CASSAGQGKTEAFF
clone size: NA; D gene: NA; V gene: TRBV7-9; J gene: TRBJ1-2; CDR3 DNA: TGTGCCAGCAGCTTAGTAGGCAGGGACTATGGCTACACCTTC; CDR3 protein: CASSLVGRDYGYTF
clone size: NA; D gene: NA; V gene: TRBV5-1; J gene: TRBJ2-2; CDR3 DNA: TGCGCCAGCAGCTTGCTACAGGTCGGCACCGGGGAGCTGTTTTTT; CDR3 protein: CASSLLQVGTGELFF
clone size: NA; D gene: TRBD2; V gene: TRBV5-1; J gene: TRBJ2-1; CDR3 DNA: TGCGCCAGCAGCCCTCGGACTAGCGGGGCCGGGGGGAATGAGCAGTTCTTC; CDR3 protein: CASSPRTSGAGGNEQFF
clone size: NA; D gene: TRBD1; V gene: TRBV18; J gene: TRBJ2-6; CDR3 DNA: TGTGCCAGCTCCCCTCGGACAGGGGGCGGCTCTGGGGCCAACGTCCTGACTTTC; CDR3 protein: CASSPRTGGGSGANVLTF
clone size: NA; D gene: NA; V gene: TRBV7-8; J gene: TRBJ2-6; CDR3 DNA: TGTGCCATCCCGGCGGGGGCCGGGGCCAACGTCCTGACTTTC; CDR3 protein: CAIPAGAGANVLTF
clone size: NA; D gene: TRBD1; V gene: TRBV29-1; J gene: TRBJ2-1; CDR3 DNA: TGCAGCGTTGAAGGACAGGGGGACAAATTTTGGAATTTCAATGAGCAGTTCTTC; CDR3 protein: CSVEGQGDKFWNFNEQFF
clone size: NA; D gene: NA; V gene: TRBV4-3; J gene: TRBJ2-2; CDR3 DNA: TGCGCCAGCAGCCGGGGGGAGACCGGGGAGCTGTTTTTT; CDR3 protein: CASSRGETGELFF
clone size: NA; D gene: TRBD1; V gene: TRBV6-5; J gene: TRBJ2-3; CDR3 DNA: TGTGCCAGCAGCCCCAGGGGGCTCGGCACAGATACGCAGTATTTT; CDR3 protein: CASSPRGLGTDTQYF
clone size: NA; D gene: NA; V gene: TRBV19; J gene: TRBJ2-7; CDR3 DNA: TGTGCCAGTAGTATAGGCCAGGGGTACGAGCAGTACTTC; CDR3 protein: CASSIGQGYEQYF
clone size: NA; D gene: NA; V gene: TRBV19; J gene: TRBJ1-1; CDR3 DNA: TGTGCCTCAGGGGTCGGGTCTGAAGCTTTCTTT; CDR3 protein: CASGVGSEAFF
clone size: NA; D gene: TRBD2; V gene: TRBV13; J gene: TRBJ2-1; CDR3 DNA: TGTGCCAGCAGCTTAGAAGGTAGCGGGAGAGAGGGGCAGTTCTTC; CDR3 protein: CASSLEGSGREGQFF
clone size: NA; D gene: TRBD1; V gene: TRBV6-5; J gene: TRBJ2-7; CDR3 DNA: TGTGCCAGCAGTTCTTACAGGGGGCAGTACGAGCAGTACTTC; CDR3 protein: CASSSYRGQYEQYF
clone size: NA; D gene: NA; V gene: TRBV29-1; J gene: TRBJ1-1; CDR3 DNA: TGCAGCGTTGAAGGGGGCCCCGACCTTGAAGCTTTCTTT; CDR3 protein: CSVEGGPDLEAFF
clone size: once; D gene: NA; V gene: TRBV5-6; J gene: TRBJ2-1; CDR3 DNA: TGTGCCAGCAGCTTGGTCGGGGGTTCCCATGAGCAGTTCTTC; CDR3 protein: CASSLVGGSHEQFF
clone size: NA; D gene: NA; V gene: TRBV2; J gene: TRBJ1-2; CDR3 DNA: TGTGCCAGCAGTGAGGGGGCCCGGGGAGGCTACACCTTC; CDR3 protein: CASSEGARGGYTF
clone size: NA; D gene: NA; V gene: TRBV4-2; J gene: TRBJ1-3; CDR3 DNA: TGTGCCAGCAGCCAGGGGGCCAGCTTAGACTCTGGAAACACCATATATTTT; CDR3 protein: CASSQGASLDSGNTIYF
clone size: NA; D gene: NA; V gene: TRBV5-1; J gene: TRBJ1-6; CDR3 DNA: TGCGCCAGCAGCTTGAGGCAGGGGTACAATTCACCCCTCCACTTT; CDR3 protein: CASSLRQGYNSPLHF
clone size: NA; D gene: TRBD1; V gene: TRBV5-4; J gene: TRBJ1-1; CDR3 DNA: TGTGCCAGCAAAAGACAGGGGAACACTGAAGCTTTCTTT; CDR3 protein: CASKRQGNTEAFF
clone size: NA; D gene: NA; V gene: TRBV6-5; J gene: TRBJ1-1; CDR3 DNA: TGTGCCAGCAGTCTAGCCGGGACTCTGGAAGCTTTCTTT; CDR3 protein: CASSLAGTLEAFF
clone size: few; D gene: TRBD2; V gene: TRBV4-2; J gene: TRBJ2-7; CDR3 DNA: TGTGCCAGCAGCCAATTCGCGGGAGGCTCCTACGAGCAGTACTTC; CDR3 protein: CASSQFAGGSYEQYF
clone size: NA; D gene: NA; V gene: TRBV19; J gene: TRBJ1-4; CDR3 DNA: TGTGCCAGTAGTCGTACCTTACGGGAAAAACTGTTTTTT; CDR3 protein: CASSRTLREKLFF
clone size: NA; D gene: NA; V gene: TRBV6-1; J gene: TRBJ1-1; CDR3 DNA: TGTGCCAGCAGTGAAGAGGCTGGGGGGGACACTGAAGCTTTCTTT; CDR3 protein: CASSEEAGGDTEAFF
clone size: NA; D gene: NA; V gene: TRBV5-4; J gene: TRBJ2-1; CDR3 DNA: TGTGCCAGCAGCTTGGACCGTACACCCAATGAGCAGTTCTTC; CDR3 protein: CASSLDRTPNEQFF
clone size: once; D gene: TRBD1; V gene: TRBV18; J gene: TRBJ1-5; CDR3 DNA: TGTGCCAGCTCAGTCCGGGACAGGGGTTATAGCAATCAGCCCCAGCATTTT; CDR3 protein: CASSVRDRGYSNQPQHF
clone size: NA; D gene: TRBD1; V gene: TRBV5-1; J gene: TRBJ1-1; CDR3 DNA: TGCGCCAGCAGCTTGACCCCAGGGGGCACTGAAGCTTTCTTT; CDR3 protein: CASSLTPGGTEAFF
clone size: few; D gene: TRBD2; V gene: TRBV7-6; J gene: TRBJ2-1; CDR3 DNA: TGTGCCAGCAGCTCGGGGACTAGCGGGGGCAATGAGCAGTTCTTC; CDR3 protein: CASSSGTSGGNEQFF
clone size: few; D gene: TRBD1; V gene: TRBV6-5; J gene: TRBJ1-1; CDR3 DNA: TGTGCCAGCAGTTACCGGACAGGGGGTTCTGAAGCTTTCTTT; CDR3 protein: CASSYRTGGSEAFF
clone size: few; D gene: TRBD2; V gene: TRBV5-4; J gene: TRBJ2-1; CDR3 DNA: TGTGCCAGCAGCTCGGGACTACCCACAGACCTTTACAATGAGCAGTTCTTC; CDR3 protein: CASSSGLPTDLYNEQFF
clone size: few; D gene: NA; V gene: TRBV18; J gene: TRBJ1-1; CDR3 DNA: TGTGCCAGCTCATTACAGACTGAAGCTTTCTTT; CDR3 protein: CASSLQTEAFF
clone size: NA; D gene: NA; V gene: TRBV11-2; J gene: TRBJ2-7; CDR3 DNA: TGTGCCAGCAGCTCCATCAGGTACCACGAGCAGTACTTC; CDR3 protein: CASSSIRYHEQYF
clone size: NA; D gene: NA; V gene: TRBV11-2; J gene: TRBJ2-7; CDR3 DNA: TGTGCCAGCAGCTTAAGTGGGCTAGCCGACTACGAGCAGTACTTC; CDR3 protein: CASSLSGLADYEQYF
clone size: NA; D gene: TRBD1; V gene: TRBV11-2; J gene: TRBJ1-1; CDR3 DNA: TGTGCCAGCAGCTTAGTCCTAGGGGGCTACACTGAAGCTTTCTTT; CDR3 protein: CASSLVLGGYTEAFF
clone size: NA; D gene: TRBD1; V gene: TRBV5-1; J gene: TRBJ2-1; CDR3 DNA: TGCGCCAGCAGCTGGGGGACAGGGATGTACAATGAGCAGTTCTTC; CDR3 protein: CASSWGTGMYNEQFF
clone size: NA; D gene: TRBD2; V gene: TRBV6-1; J gene: TRBJ2-7; CDR3 DNA: TGTGCCAGCAGTGACCCCGGGGGGAGTTCGGTCTACGAGCAGTACTTC; CDR3 protein: CASSDPGGSSVYEQYF